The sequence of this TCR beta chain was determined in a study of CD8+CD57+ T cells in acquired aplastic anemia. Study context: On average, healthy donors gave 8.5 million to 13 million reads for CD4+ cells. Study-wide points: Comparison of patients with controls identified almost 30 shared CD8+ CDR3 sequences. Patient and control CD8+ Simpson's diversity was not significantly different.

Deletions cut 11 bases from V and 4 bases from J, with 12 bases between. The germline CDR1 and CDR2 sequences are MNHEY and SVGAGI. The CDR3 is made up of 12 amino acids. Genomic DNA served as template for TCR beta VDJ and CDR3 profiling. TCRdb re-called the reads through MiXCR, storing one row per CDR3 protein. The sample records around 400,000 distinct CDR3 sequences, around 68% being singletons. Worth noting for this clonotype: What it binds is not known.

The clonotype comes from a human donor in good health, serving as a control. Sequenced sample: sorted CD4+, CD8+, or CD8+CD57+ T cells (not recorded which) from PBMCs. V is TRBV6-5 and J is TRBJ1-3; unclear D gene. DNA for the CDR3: TGTGCCGGCTCTGGGTCAGGAAACACCATATATTTT. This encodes CAGSGSGNTIYF.